This T cell receptor (beta chain) came from a study of blood T cell repertoires in COVID-19. In the study overall: The origin of the acute and convalescent COVID-19 samples was the United States, Italy and Spain.

Source study methods: The authors estimated nucleated cell counts from reference gene primer amplification. Libraries were prepared by immunoSEQ multiplex PCR; TCRdb keeps only in-frame clonotypes and omits some of them. The V and J calls and clone size come from that table; D and trimming were worked out from the DNA. The repertoire consists of a few hundred thousand clones, with roughly nine tenths occurring once and the leading ten covering around 2.2%. Germline V gene lookup returns CDR1 SGHTA and CDR2 FQGNSA. V was shortened by 1 base and J by 4 bases, with 19 bases between the two germline ends. This CDR3 contains 17 residues.

The sequence was obtained from a woman in her forties or fifties with acute or convalescent COVID-19. Sequencing was carried out using peripheral blood. The genes are TRBV7-2 and TRBJ1-2, with D uncertain. CDR3 sequence: CASSLEIRVSLFYGYTF. The CDR3 nucleotides read TGTGCCAGCAGCTTAGAAATCCGGGTTTCCCTATTCTATGGCTACACCTTC.